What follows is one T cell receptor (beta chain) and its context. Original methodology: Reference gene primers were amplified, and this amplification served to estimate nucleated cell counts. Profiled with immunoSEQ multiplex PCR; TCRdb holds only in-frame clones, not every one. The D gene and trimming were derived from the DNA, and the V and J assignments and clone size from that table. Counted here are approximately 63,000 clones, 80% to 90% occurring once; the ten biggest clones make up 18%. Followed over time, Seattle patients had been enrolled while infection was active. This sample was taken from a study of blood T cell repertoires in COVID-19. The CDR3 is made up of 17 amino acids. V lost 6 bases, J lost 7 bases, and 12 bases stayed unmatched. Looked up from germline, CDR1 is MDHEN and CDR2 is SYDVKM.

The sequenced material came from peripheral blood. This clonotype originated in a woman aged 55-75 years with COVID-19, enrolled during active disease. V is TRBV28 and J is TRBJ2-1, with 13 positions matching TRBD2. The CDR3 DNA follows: TGTGCCAGCAGCGCCCACACCGGACTAGCGGGAGCGAATGAGCAGTTCTTC. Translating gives CASSAHTGLAGANEQFF.